The clone carrying this T cell receptor (beta chain) showed up just a few times. Authors' analysis steps: Cell counts per sample came from amplifying reference gene primers. The assay was immunoSEQ multiplex PCR, and TCRdb's table has in-frame clones only and misses some. V and J calls and clone size are given by that table; D and trimming were obtained from the DNA. The sample includes 130,000 to 150,000 clones, around 82% of them seen just once. This record comes from a study of blood T cell repertoires in COVID-19. On the study more broadly: Spain, Italy and the United States supplied samples that represented acute and convalescent COVID-19. From T cells, B-cell-depleted T cells, or PBMCs came the material, which was cDNA or gDNA.

CDR3 length equals 15 residues. V was cut by 6 bases and J by 0 bases, with 13 bases left in between. Germline V gene data show CDR1 as MDHEN and CDR2 as SYDVKM. This clonotype was sampled from a man aged 55 to 69 with active or convalescent COVID-19. V and J are TRBV28 and TRBJ2-3; possibly TRBD1 for D (6 bases). The sequencing input was peripheral blood. CDR3 protein: CASRTRDTSTDTQYF. The CDR3 DNA sequence: TGTGCCAGCAGGACACGGGACACCAGCACAGATACGCAGTATTTT.